Reported below is one T cell receptor beta chain. As yet, its antigen is unknown. The data derive from a study of cytomegalovirus exposure and HLA in healthy donors. Primers included in the PCR were 60 Vbeta and 13 Jbeta primers. The assay was immunoSEQ multiplex PCR, and TCRdb's table has in-frame clones only and misses some. The sample lists some 180,000 clones, about 77% seen once, with approximately 2.9% in the top ten. Study outcomes and limitations: TCR beta V- and J-gene trimming was later associated with a missense DCLRE1C variant. In a later analysis, DRB1 alleles had the most associated TCRs; HLA-C alleles the fewest. Productive rates of about 87% or about 30% were seen for most TCR beta V segments in an earlier analysis. A later analysis found common viral pathogens apparently linked to several of the most significant clusters.

The CDR3 totals 13 residues. V lost 7 bases and J 6 bases, leaving 16 bases between the germline ends. CDR1 and CDR2 (germline): SEHNR, FQNEAQ (reference sequence). V gene TRBV7-9 combines with J gene TRBJ2-7; no clear D. The clonotype comes from a female donor in good health and CMV-seronegative. Sequencing was done on a sample of PBMCs. The CDR3 sequence: CASTYSGPGEQYF. For the CDR3, the DNA is TGTGCCAGCACCTACTCAGGCCCCGGCGAGCAGTACTTC.